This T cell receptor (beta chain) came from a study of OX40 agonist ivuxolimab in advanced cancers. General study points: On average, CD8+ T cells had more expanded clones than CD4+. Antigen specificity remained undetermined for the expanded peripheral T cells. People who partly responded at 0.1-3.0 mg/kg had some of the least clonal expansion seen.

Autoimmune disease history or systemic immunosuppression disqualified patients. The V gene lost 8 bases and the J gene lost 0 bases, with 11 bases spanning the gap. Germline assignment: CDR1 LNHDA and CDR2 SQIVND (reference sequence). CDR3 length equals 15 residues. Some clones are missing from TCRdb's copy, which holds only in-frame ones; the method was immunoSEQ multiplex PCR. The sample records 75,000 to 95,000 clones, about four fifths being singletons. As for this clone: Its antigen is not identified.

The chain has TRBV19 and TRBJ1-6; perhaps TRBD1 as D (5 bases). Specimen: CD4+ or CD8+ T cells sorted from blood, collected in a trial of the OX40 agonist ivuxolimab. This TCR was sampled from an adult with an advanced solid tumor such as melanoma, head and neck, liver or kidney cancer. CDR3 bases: TGTGCCAGTGGGAATGGGGGCTCCTATAATTCACCCCTCCACTTT. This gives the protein CASGNGGSYNSPLHF.